This TCR beta chain was retrieved from a study of blood T cell repertoires in COVID-19. On the study more broadly: Sites in the United States, Italy and Spain provided acute and convalescent COVID-19 samples.

V shed 0 bases, J shed 7 bases, and the junction held 2 bases outside the gene matches. The CDR3 extends over 14 amino acids. Germline assignment: CDR1 SGHTA and CDR2 FQGTGA. The age range of participants was 18 to 89 years, with residence in under 25 US areas. Participant-reported clinical history was the basis for cohort assignment. In the original analysis: Estimated nucleated cell counts came from reference gene primer amplification. Sequencing was performed with immunoSEQ multiplex PCR; in TCRdb, only in-frame clones are kept and a portion is missing. D and trimming were read from the DNA, whereas the V and J calls and clone size are those reported in that table. The table has approximately 240,000 clones, about 79% seen once.

The source of this sequence is a woman in her 40s with acute COVID-19. V is TRBV7-3 and J is TRBJ2-1; 8 nucleotides match TRBD2. The specimen was PBMCs or T cells enriched from blood (not recorded which). This chain's CDR3 is CASSLTSGSNEQFF. CDR3 DNA sequence: TGTGCCAGCAGCTTAACAAGCGGGAGTAATGAGCAGTTCTTC.